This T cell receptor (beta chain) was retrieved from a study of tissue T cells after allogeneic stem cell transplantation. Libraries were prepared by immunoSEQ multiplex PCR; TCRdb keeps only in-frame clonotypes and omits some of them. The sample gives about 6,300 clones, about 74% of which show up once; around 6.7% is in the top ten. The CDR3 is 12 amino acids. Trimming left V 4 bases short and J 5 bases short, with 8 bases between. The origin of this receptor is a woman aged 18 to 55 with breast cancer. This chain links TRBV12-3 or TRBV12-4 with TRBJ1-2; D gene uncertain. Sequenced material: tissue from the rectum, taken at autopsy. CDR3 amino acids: CASSSMNYGYTF. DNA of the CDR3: TGTGCCAGCAGTTCGATGAATTATGGCTACACCTTC.